This T cell receptor beta chain was identified during a study of regulatory T cells in long-lasting Graves disease. Notes on the study in general: For persistent Graves' patients, TCR diversity was lower than for newly diagnosed ones. Persistent disease exhibited a predilection for TRBV28, TRBJ1-2 and TRBJ2-5.

Germline assignment: CDR1 GTSNPN and CDR2 SVGIG (reference sequence). The CDR3 has 13 residues. Trimming left V 6 bases short and J 6 bases short, with 17 bases between. In building TCR beta libraries, iRepertoire HTBI primers were used together with Arm-PCR of CDR3 regions. Study processing details: Identified segments across samples numbered fewer than 80 TRBV and about 13 TRBJ. From the multiplex PCR reads, TCRdb called clonotypes with MiXCR, one entry per CDR3 protein. TCRdb's processing, not the authors' own work, is the source of the V and J calls. This table has over 350,000 distinct CDR3 sequences, around 20% appearing once. As for time point: persistent/refractory GD, antithyroid drugs over 5 years with positive TRAb. PBMC-derived RNA was used for the TCR library. Blood from the periphery, approximately 10 milliliters in all, was drawn into EDTA tubes. As regards this clonotype: No antigen is known for it.

The clonotype originates from a female donor with Graves disease. This chain links TRBV30 with TRBJ1-2; D perhaps matches TRBD1 (5 bases). The source was peripheral blood mononuclear cells (PBMCs), collected when the disease was refractory, from a patient treated with antithyroid drugs. The CDR3 loop reads CACVRRWGNGYTF. Here the CDR3 DNA reads TGTGCCTGCGTACGGAGGTGGGGGAATGGCTACACCTTC.